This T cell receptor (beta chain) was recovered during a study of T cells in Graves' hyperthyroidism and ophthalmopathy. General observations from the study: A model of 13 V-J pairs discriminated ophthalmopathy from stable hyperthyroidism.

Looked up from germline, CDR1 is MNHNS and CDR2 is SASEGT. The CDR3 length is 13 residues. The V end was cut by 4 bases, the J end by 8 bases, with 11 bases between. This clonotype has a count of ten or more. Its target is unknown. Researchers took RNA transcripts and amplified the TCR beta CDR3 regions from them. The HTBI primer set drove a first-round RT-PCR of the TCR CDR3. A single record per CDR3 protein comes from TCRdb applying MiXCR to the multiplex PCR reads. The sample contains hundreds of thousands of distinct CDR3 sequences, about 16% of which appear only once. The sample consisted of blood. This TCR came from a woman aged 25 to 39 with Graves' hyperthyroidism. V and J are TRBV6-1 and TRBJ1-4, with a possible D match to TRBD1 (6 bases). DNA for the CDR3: TGTGCCAGCAGTGGACAGGAGAGCGAAAAACTGTTTTTT. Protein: CASSGQESEKLFF.